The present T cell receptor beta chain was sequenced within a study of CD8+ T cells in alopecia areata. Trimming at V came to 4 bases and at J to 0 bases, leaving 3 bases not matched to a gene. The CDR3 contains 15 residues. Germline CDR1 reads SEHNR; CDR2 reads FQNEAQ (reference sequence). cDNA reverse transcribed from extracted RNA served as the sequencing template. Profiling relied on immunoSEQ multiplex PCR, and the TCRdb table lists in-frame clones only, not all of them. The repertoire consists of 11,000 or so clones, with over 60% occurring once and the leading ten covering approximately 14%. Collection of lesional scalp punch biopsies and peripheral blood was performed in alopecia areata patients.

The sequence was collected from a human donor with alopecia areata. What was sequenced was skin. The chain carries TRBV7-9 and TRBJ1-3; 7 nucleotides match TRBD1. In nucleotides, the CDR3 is TGTGCCAGCAGCTCCCACAGGGGCTCTGGAAACACCATATATTTT. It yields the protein CASSSHRGSGNTIYF.